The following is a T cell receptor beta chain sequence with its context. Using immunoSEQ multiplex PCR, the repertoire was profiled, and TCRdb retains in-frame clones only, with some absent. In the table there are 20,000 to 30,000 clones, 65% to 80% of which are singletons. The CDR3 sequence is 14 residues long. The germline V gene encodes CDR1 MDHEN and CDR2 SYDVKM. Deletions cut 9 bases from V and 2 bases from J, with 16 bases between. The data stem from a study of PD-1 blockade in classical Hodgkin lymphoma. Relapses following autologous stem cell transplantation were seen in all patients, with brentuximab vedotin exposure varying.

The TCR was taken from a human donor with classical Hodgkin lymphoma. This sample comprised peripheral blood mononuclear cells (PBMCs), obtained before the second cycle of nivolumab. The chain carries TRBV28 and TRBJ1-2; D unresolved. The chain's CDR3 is CASTPPGYNYGYTF. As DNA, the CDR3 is TGTGCCAGTACCCCTCCCGGGTACAACTATGGCTACACCTTC.